Listed below are T cell receptor beta chains from one sample, sequenced in a study of T cells expressing NK-cell markers. For each CDR3 protein, TCRdb gives one entry from its re-call of the 5' RACE reads, without DNA. Its table records over 100,000 distinct CDR3 sequences. Sequenced sample: blood T cells: a sorted CD56 or NKG2C T cell subset, CD4+ or CD8+ T cells, or bulk PBMC T cells (not recorded which). These receptors were taken from a woman between 18 and 75 years old in good health. Each CDR3 is given with its conserved first and last residue.

length: 15
V: TRBV6-1
J: TRBJ2-1
CDR3: CASSESQGDSNEQFF

length: 12
V: TRBV30
J: TRBJ2-3
CDR3: CAWLAGTDTQYF

length: 13
V: TRBV29-1
J: TRBJ2-2
CDR3: CSVGQGYTGELFF

length: 13
V: TRBV19
J: TRBJ1-2
CDR3: CASTGGVNYGYTF

length: 14
V: TRBV4-2
J: TRBJ2-7
CDR3: CASSSRRGADEQYF

length: 15
V: TRBV7-9
J: TRBJ2-4
CDR3: CASSPSLGDKNIQYF

length: 16
V: TRBV2
J: TRBJ1-5
CDR3: CARLPVGTAFNQPQHF

length: 13
V: TRBV29-1
J: TRBJ2-7
CDR3: CSVPGQRAYEQYF

length: 15
V: TRBV9
J: TRBJ2-1
CDR3: CASSEGTSGMEGEFF

length: 17
V: TRBV9
J: TRBJ2-1
CDR3: CASSATGSGSTYNEQFF

length: 15
V: TRBV6-1
J: TRBJ1-3
CDR3: CASSASMASGNTIYF

length: 15
V: TRBV9
J: TRBJ2-3
CDR3: CASSVARGNTDTQYF

length: 14
V: TRBV7-2
J: TRBJ2-7
CDR3: CASSLLANSYEQYF

length: 14
V: TRBV6-5
J: TRBJ1-1
CDR3: CASSYAGMNTEAFF

length: 14
V: TRBV20-1
J: TRBJ2-5
CDR3: CSGKGQGPVFVQYF

length: 14
V: TRBV4-2
J: TRBJ2-3
CDR3: CASSQEGESDTQYF

length: 15
V: TRBV6-2/TRBV6-3
J: TRBJ1-2
CDR3: CACSPLRETSYGYTF

length: 16
V: TRBV4-2
J: TRBJ2-1
CDR3: CASSQVGTSGGNEQFF

length: 16
V: TRBV11-2
J: TRBJ2-2
CDR3: CASAEGGRGGTGELFF

length: 14
V: TRBV14
J: TRBJ2-2
CDR3: CASSQVRGAGELFF

length: 14
V: TRBV12-3/TRBV12-4
J: TRBJ2-7
CDR3: CASSFGTPAYEQYF

length: 17
V: TRBV7-6
J: TRBJ2-1
CDR3: CASSLGLGDGSYNEQFF

length: 14
V: TRBV6-5
J: TRBJ2-2
CDR3: CASSYGGSGGELFF

length: 14
V: TRBV29-1
J: TRBJ1-2
CDR3: CSAITDRVGYGYTF

length: 16
V: TRBV18
J: TRBJ2-5
CDR3: CASSPTTTSGSETQYF

length: 16
V: TRBV12-3/TRBV12-4
J: TRBJ2-3
CDR3: CASSLLNSGSSHTQYF

length: 11
V: TRBV19
J: TRBJ2-1
CDR3: CASSRGDEQFF

length: 14
V: TRBV6-5
J: TRBJ2-3
CDR3: CASSYRGSTDTQYF

length: 15
V: TRBV28
J: TRBJ2-7
CDR3: CASRPPPMSSYEQYF

length: 15
V: TRBV18
J: TRBJ1-1
CDR3: CASSPGSMANTEAFF

length: 15
V: TRBV7-9
J: TRBJ2-7
CDR3: CASSQSGTGGYEQYF

length: 14
V: TRBV7-3
J: TRBJ2-3
CDR3: CASSSGTSGDTQYF

length: 17
V: TRBV20-1
J: TRBJ2-5
CDR3: CSARDFQAGGKEETQYF

length: 16
V: TRBV29-1
J: TRBJ2-5
CDR3: CSVDHARGLDQETQYF

length: 19
V: TRBV6-5
J: TRBJ2-1
CDR3: CASSYSLGSGGPSYNEQFF

length: 11
V: TRBV4-2
J: TRBJ1-3
CDR3: CVSRFGNTIYF